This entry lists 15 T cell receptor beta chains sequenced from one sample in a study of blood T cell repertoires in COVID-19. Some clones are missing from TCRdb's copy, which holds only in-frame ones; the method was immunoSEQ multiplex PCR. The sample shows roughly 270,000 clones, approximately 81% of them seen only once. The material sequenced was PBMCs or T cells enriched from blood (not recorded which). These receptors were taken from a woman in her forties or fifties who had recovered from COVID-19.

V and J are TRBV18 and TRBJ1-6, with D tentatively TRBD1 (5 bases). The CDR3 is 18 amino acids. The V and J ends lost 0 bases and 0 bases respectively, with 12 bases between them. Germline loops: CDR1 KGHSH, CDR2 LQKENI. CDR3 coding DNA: TGTGCCAGCTCACCACCAACAGGATCGAGCTCCTATAATTCACCCCTCCACTTT. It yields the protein CASSPPTGSSSYNSPLHF.

The CDR3 is CANNLTSGETQYF. The CDR3 nucleotides are TGTGCCAACAACTTGACTAGCGGAGAGACCCAGTACTTC. The genes are TRBV10-3 and TRBJ2-5; 9 positions match TRBD2. The J segment lost 4 bases and the V segment lost 10 bases, leaving 7 bases of the junction unmatched. Germline CDR1 and CDR2: ENHRY and SYGVKD. The CDR3 loop spans 13 amino acids.

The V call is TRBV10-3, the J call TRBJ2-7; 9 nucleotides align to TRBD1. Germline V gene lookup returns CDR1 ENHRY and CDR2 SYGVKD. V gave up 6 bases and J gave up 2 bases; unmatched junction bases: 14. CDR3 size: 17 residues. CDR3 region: CAIRAGTGRKGAYEQYF. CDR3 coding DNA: TGTGCCATCAGGGCCGGGACAGGGCGCAAAGGGGCCTACGAGCAGTACTTC.

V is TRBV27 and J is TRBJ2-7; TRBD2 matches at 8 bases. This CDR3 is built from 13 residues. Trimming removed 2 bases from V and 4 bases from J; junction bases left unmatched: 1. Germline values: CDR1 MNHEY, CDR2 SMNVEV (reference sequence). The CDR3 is CASSLQREYEQYF. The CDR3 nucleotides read TGTGCCAGCAGTTTACAGCGGGAGTACGAGCAGTACTTC.

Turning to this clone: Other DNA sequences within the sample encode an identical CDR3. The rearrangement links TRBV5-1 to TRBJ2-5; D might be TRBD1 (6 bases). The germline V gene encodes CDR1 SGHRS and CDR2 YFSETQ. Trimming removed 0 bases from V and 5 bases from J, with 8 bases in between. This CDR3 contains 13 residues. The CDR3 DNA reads TGCGCCAGCAGCTTGGACAGGGTGGAGACCCAGTACTTC. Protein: CASSLDRVETQYF. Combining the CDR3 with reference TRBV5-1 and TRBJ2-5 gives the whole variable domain KAGVTQTPRYLIKTRGQQVTLSCSPISGHRSVSWYQQTPGQGLQFLFEYFSETQRNKGNFPGRFSGRQFSNSRSEMNVSTLELGDSALYLCASSLDRVETQYFGPGTRLLVL.

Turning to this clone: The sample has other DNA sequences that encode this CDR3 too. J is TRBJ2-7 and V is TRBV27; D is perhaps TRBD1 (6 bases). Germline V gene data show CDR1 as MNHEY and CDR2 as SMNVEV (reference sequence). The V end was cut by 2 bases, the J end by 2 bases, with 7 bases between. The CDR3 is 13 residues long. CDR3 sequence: CASSLGQPYEQYF. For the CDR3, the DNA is TGTGCCAGCAGTTTAGGACAGCCCTACGAGCAGTACTTC.

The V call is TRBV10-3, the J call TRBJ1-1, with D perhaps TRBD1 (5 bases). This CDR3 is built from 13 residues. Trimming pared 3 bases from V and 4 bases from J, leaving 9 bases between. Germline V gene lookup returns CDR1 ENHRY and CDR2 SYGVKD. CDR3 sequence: CAISDQGGTEAFF. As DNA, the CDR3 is TGTGCCATCAGTGACCAGGGAGGCACTGAAGCTTTCTTT.

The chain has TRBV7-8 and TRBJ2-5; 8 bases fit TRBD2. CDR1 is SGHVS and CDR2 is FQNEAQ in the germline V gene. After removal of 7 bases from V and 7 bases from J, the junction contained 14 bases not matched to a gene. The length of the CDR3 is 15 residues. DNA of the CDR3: TGTGCCAGCACACAGCGGGGGCCTCCGGGCGGGACCCAGTACTTC. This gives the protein CASTQRGPPGGTQYF. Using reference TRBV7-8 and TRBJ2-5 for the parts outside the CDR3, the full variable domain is GAGVSQSPRYKVAKRGQDVALRCDPISGHVSLFWYQQALGQGPEFLTYFQNEAQLDKSGLPSDRFFAERPEGSVSTLKIQRTQQEDSAVYLCASTQRGPPGGTQYFGPGTRLLVL.

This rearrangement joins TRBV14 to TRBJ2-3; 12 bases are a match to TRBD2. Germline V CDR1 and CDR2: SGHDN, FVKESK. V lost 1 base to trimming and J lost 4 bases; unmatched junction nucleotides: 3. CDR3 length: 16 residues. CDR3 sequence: CASSQGLAGVSDTQYF. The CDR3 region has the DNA TGTGCCAGCAGCCAAGGACTAGCGGGAGTGTCAGATACGCAGTATTTT.

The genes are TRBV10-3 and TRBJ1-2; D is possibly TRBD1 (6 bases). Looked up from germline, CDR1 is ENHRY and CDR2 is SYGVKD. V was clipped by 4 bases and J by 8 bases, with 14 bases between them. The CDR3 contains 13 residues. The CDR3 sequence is CAISAGTPGGYTF. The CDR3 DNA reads TGTGCCATCAGTGCTGGGACACCGGGAGGCTACACCTTC.

DNA for the CDR3: TGCGCCAGCAGCCAATGGCTCGGGAGTAGCGATGAGCAGTTCTTC. It encodes CASSQWLGSSDEQFF. The rearrangement uses TRBV4-3 and TRBJ2-1, with TRBD2 as a possible D gene (6 bases). Trimming stripped 2 bases from V and 8 bases from J, with 16 bases between. This CDR3 region has 15 residues. The germline V gene has CDR1 LGHNA and CDR2 YSLEER.

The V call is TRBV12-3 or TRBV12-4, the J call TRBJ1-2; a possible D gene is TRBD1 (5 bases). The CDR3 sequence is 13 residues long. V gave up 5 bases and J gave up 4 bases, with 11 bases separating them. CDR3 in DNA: TGTGCCAGCAGTCCGGGGGTTAGCTATGGCTACACCTTC. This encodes CASSPGVSYGYTF.

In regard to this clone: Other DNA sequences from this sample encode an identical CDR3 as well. The CDR3 here is CASSFAGNTEAFF. The DNA for the CDR3 is TGTGCCAGCAGTTTTGCCGGGAACACTGAAGCTTTCTTT. V is TRBV12-3 or TRBV12-4 and J is TRBJ1-1; no firm D call. CDR3 length: 13 residues. V lost 3 bases and J 1 base, leaving 6 bases between the germline ends.

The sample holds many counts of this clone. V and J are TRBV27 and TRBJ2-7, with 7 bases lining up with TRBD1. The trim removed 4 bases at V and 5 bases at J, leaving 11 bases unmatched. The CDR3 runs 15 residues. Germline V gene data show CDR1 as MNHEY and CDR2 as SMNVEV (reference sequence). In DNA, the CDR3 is TGTGCCAGCAGTTCCCAGGACAGGTGGTCCAACGAGCAGTACTTC. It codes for CASSSQDRWSNEQYF.

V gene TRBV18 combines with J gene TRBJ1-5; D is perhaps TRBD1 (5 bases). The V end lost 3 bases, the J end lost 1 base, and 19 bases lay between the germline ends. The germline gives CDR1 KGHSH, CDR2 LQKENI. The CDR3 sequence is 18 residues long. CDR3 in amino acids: CASSPTRTPSLSNQPQHF. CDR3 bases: TGTGCCAGCTCACCTACCCGGACACCTTCTTTGAGCAATCAGCCCCAGCATTTT.